The subject of this entry is one T cell receptor (beta chain). No cognate antigen has been identified for it. Base quality data are lacking; no much larger clone is found one base away. This sample is drawn from a study of control samples from healthy donors and cancer patients (dated by TCRdb to 2019 to 2021). Library preparation employed the immunoSEQ multiplex PCR assay. TCRdb retrieved this table from immuneACCESS and kept in-frame rearrangements only. Not all clones are present; in checked studies, unresolved V genes account for under half, and no reason is known for the remainder. This sample comprises about 130,000 clones, approximately 95% of them detected only once. 3.6% of the sample belongs to the ten largest clones. V was cut back by 0 bases and J by 2 bases, leaving a gap of 8 bases between them. The CDR3 covers 15 residues, taking in both the cysteine and the phenylalanine. Only the CDR3 DNA is retained, 45 bases long and in frame from the first base. The germline V gene encodes CDR1 SGDLS and CDR2 YYNGEE.

The rearranged chain carries TRBV9 and TRBJ2-2, with a weak D call of TRBD1 (5 bases match). This sequence originates from a young man in good health. The sample comprised blood. Read as DNA, the sequence is TGTGCCAGCAGCGTAGACAGGATTAACACCGGGGAGCTGTTTTTT. The resulting protein is CASSVDRINTGELFF.